This T cell receptor (beta chain) is drawn from a study of Ad26.COV2.S vaccination and SARS-CoV-2 variants. Overall study context: The donor was enrolled in the Ad26.COV2.S arm of the COV1001 trial.

To note about this clone: Its antigen is as yet unknown.

Study findings and constraints: People given the vaccine had a wider spike-specific TCR breadth than placebo recipients did.

TCRdb's copy holds only in-frame clones and misses some; the assay was immunoSEQ multiplex PCR. The sample records 300,000 to 400,000 clones, 65% to 90% being singletons. Germline CDR1 is SGHRS and CDR2 is YFSETQ. The CDR3 extends over 14 amino acids. Trimming took 5 bases from V and 0 from J, leaving 12 bases between them. Treatment indicated: around 19 received Ad26.COV2.S at low or high dose, single or two shots; about 5 received placebo; per-sample allocation not given. Collection of samples fell on day 63 after the first vaccine or placebo injection. The TCR originated in a person between 18 and 65 years old who received the Ad26.COV2.S COVID-19 vaccine or a placebo. The specimen comprised peripheral blood, sampled in a trial of Ad26.COV2.S vaccine versus placebo. The chain employs TRBV5-1 and TRBJ2-7; no clear D gene. The DNA for the CDR3 is TGCGCCAGCAGTACCGGGCCTAGCTCCTACGAGCAGTACTTC. Protein product: CASSTGPSSYEQYF.